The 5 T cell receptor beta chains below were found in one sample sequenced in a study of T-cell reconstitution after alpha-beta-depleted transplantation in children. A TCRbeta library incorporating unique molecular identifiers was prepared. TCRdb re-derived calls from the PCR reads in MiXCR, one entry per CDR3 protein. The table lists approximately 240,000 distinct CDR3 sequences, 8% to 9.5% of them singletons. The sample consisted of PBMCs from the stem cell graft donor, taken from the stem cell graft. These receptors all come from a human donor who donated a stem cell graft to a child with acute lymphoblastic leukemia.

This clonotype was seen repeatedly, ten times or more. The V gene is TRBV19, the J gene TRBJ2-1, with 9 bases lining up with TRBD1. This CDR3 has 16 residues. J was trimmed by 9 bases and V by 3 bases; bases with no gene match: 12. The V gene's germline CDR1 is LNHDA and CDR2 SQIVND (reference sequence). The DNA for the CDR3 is TGTGCCAGTAGTATCCCCGACAGGGGGTTCCGGAGTGAGCAGTTCTTC. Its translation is CASSIPDRGFRSEQFF. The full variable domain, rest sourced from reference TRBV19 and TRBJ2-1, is DGGITQSPKYLFRKEGQNVTLSCEQNLNHDAMYWYRQDPGQGLRLIYYSQIVNDFQKGDIAEGYSVSREKKESFPLTVTSAQKNPTAFYLCASSIPDRGFRSEQFFGPGTRLTVL.

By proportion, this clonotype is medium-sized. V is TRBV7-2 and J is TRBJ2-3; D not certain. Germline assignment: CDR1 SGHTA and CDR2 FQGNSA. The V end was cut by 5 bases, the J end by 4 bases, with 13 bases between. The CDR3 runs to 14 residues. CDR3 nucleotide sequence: TGTGCCAGCAGCCCAGCTACGTCTTCAGATACGCAGTATTTT. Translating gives CASSPATSSDTQYF.

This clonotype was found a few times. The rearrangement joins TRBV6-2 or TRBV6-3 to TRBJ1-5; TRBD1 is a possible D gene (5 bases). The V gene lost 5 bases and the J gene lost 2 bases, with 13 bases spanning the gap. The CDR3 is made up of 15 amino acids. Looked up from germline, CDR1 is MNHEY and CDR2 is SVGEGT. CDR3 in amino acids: CASSSSGPGNQPQHF. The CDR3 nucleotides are TGTGCCAGCAGTAGTTCGGGGCCGGGCAATCAGCCCCAGCATTTT.

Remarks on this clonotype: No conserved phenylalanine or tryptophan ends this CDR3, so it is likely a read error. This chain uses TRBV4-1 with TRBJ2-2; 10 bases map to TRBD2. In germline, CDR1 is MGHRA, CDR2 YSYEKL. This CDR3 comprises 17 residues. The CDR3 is CASSQLLAGSDTGELFS. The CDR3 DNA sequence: TGCGCCAGCAGCCAGCTACTAGCGGGGAGTGACACCGGGGAACTGTTTTCT.

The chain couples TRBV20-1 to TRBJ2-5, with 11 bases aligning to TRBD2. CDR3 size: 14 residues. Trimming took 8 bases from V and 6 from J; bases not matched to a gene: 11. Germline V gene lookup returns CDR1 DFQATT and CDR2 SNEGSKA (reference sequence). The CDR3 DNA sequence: TGCAGTACTTTTGTTAGCGGGGGGGGGAAGACCCAGTACTTC. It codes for CSTFVSGGGKTQYF.